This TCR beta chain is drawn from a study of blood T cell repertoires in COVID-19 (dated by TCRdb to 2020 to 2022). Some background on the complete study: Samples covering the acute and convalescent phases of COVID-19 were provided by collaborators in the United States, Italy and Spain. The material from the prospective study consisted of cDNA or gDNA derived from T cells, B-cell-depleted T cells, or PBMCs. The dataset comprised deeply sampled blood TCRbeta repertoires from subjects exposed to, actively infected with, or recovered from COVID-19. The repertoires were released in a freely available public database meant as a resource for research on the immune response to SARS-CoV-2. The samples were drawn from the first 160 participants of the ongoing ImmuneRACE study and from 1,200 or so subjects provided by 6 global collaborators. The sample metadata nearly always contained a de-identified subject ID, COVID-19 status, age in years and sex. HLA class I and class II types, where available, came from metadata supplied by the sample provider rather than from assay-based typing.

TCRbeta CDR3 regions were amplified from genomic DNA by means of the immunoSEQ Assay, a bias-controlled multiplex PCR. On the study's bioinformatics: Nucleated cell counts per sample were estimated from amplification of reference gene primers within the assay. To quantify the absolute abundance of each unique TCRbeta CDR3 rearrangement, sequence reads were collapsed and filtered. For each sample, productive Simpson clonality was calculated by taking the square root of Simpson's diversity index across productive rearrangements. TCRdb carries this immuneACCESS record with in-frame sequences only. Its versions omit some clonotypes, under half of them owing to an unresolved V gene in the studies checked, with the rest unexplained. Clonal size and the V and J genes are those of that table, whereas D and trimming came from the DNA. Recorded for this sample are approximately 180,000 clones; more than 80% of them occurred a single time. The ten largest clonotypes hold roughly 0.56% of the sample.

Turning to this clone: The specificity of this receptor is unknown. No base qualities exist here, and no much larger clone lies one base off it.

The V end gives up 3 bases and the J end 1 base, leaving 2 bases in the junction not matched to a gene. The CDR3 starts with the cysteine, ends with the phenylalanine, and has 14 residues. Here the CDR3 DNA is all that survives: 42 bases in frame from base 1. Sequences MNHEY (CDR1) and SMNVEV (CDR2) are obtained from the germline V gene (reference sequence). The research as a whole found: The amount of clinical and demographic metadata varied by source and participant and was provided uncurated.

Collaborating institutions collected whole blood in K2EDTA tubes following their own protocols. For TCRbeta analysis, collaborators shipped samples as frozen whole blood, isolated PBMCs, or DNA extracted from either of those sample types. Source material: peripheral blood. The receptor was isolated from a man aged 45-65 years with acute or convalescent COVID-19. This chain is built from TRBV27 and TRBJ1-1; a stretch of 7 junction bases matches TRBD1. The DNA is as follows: TGTGCCAGCAGTTTTCGGACAGGGAACACTGAAGCTTTCTTT. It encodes CASSFRTGNTEAFF.